This T cell receptor beta chain is from a study of blood T cell repertoires in COVID-19. Study context: Material from acute and convalescent COVID-19 was sourced from the United States, Italy and Spain.

Authors' data handling: Reference gene primer amplification gave estimated nucleated cell counts. Assay used: immunoSEQ multiplex PCR; TCRdb lists only in-frame clones, some missing. The D gene and trimming were derived from the DNA, and the V and J assignments and clone size from that table. The sample lists hundreds of thousands of clones; 85% were seen once. The CDR3 runs 16 residues. The germline gives CDR1 SGDLS, CDR2 YYNGEE. J gave up 2 bases and V 3 bases, and 8 bases lay outside the gene matches. This clonotype was obtained from a woman aged 18-29 years with acute or convalescent COVID-19. The rearrangement joins TRBV9 to TRBJ2-1, with 7 bases that match TRBD2. Sequenced input: peripheral blood. The CDR3 DNA sequence: TGTGCCAGCAGCGGGGGTCGGCGGGGGACCTACAATGAGCAGTTCTTC. It yields the protein CASSGGRRGTYNEQFF.